The T cell receptor (beta chain) under discussion was sequenced for a study of identical twins. About this clonotype itself: What it recognizes is unknown.

One entry per CDR3 protein results from TCRdb running MiXCR on the 5' RACE reads. The sample has 1.5 million to 2 million distinct CDR3 sequences, under 35% seen once. Study-wide points: Clonotypes of the beta chain that were abundant in cord blood carried fewer insertions (memory repertoires showed none). The authors drew conclusions from cross-sectional statistical analysis rather than following the same donors. Some out-of-frame alpha sequences were shared by twins, and these showed excess low generation probability. There is a chance that invariant MAIT and iNKT cells partially muddied zero-insertion analyses.

V was shortened by 4 bases and J by 2 bases, with 16 bases between the two germline ends. The CDR3 covers 15 residues. Looked up from germline, CDR1 is SQVTM and CDR2 is ANQGSEA. The V call is TRBV29-1, the J call TRBJ2-3, with a possible D match to TRBD2 (7 bases). The origin of this receptor is a newborn girl in good health. What was sequenced was cord blood. DNA of the CDR3: TGCAGCGTTGGGGGGGGGCGGGGGATCACAGATACGCAGTATTTT. Its protein is CSVGGGRGITDTQYF.